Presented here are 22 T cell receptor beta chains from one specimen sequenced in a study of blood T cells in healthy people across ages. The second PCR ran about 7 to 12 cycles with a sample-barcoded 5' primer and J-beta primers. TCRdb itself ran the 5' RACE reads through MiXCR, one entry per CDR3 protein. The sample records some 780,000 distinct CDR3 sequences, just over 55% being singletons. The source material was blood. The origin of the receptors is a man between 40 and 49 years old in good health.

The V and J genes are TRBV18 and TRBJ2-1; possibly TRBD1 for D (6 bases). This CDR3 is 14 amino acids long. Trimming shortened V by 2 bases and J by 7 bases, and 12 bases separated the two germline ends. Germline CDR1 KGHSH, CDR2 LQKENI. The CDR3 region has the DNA TGTGCCAGCTCACCAGTCCGGGACAAAAATGAGCAGTTCTTC. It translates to CASSPVRDKNEQFF.

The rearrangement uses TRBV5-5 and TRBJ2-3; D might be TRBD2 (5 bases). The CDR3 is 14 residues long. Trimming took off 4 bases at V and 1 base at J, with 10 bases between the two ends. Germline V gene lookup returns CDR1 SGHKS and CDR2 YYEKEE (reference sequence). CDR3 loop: CASSAWTGTDTQYF. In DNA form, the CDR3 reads TGTGCCAGCAGCGCATGGACTGGCACAGATACGCAGTATTTT.

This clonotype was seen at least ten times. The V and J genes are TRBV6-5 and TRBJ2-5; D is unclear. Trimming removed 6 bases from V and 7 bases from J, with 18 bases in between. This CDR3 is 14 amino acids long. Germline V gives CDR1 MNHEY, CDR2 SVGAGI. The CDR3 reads CASSLNVVVGTQYF. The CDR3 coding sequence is TGTGCCAGCAGCCTCAACGTCGTGGTAGGGACCCAGTACTTC.

The CDR3 bases are TGTGCCAGCAGCTTGAAGGGACAGGCCTATGGCTACACCTTC. Translation: CASSLKGQAYGYTF. The chain employs TRBV5-4 and TRBJ1-2, with 8 bases identical to TRBD1. Unmatched junction bases numbered 3, after V lost 1 base and J lost 4 bases. Germline V gene data show CDR1 as SGHNT and CDR2 as YYREEE (reference sequence). The CDR3 contains 14 residues.

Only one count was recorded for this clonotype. CDR3 sequence (DNA): TGTGCCAGCAGCTTTACCGGGACTAGCGGAGGGGGGAGCACAGATACGCAGTATTTT. This codes for CASSFTGTSGGGSTDTQYF. This chain links TRBV7-2 with TRBJ2-3; TRBD2 matches at 11 bases. The CDR3 totals 19 residues. Germline V CDR1 and CDR2: SGHTA, FQGNSA. Trimming at V came to 3 bases and at J to 0 bases, leaving 11 bases not matched to a gene.

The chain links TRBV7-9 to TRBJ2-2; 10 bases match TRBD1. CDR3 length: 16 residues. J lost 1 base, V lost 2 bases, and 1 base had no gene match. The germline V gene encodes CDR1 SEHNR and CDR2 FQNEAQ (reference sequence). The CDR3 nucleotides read TGTGCCAGCAGCTTACGGACAGGGGGGAACACCGGGGAGCTGTTTTTT. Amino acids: CASSLRTGGNTGELFF. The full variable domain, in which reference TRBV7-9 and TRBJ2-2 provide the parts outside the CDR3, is DTGVSQNPRHKITKRGQNVTFRCDPISEHNRLYWYRQTLGQGPEFLTYFQNEAQLEKSRLLSDRFSAERPKGSFSTLEIQRTEQGDSAMYLCASSLRTGGNTGELFFGEGSRLTVL.

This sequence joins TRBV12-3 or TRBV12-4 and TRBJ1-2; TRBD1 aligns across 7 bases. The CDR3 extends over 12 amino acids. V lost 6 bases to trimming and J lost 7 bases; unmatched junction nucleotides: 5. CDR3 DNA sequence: TGTGCCAGCAGAACAAGGGACAGTGGCTACACCTTC. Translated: CASRTRDSGYTF.

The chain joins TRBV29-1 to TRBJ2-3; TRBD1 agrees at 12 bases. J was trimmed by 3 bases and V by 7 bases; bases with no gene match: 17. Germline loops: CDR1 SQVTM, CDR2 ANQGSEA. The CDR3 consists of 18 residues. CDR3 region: CSAPKGDRGRIFTDTQYF. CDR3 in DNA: TGCAGCGCTCCCAAGGGGGACAGGGGGCGTATTTTTACAGATACGCAGTATTTT.

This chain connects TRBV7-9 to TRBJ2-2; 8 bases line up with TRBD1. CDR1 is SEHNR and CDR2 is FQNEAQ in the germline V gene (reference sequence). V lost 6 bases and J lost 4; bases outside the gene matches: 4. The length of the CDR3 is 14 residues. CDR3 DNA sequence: TGTGCCAGCAGGCCGACAGGGGTCACCGGGGAGCTGTTTTTT. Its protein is CASRPTGVTGELFF.

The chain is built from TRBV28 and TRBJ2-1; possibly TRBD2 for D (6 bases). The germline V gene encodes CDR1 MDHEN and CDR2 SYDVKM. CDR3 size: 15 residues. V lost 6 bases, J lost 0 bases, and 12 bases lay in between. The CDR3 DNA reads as TGTGCCAGCAGGCTGATGACTAGCTCCTACAATGAGCAGTTCTTC. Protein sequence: CASRLMTSSYNEQFF.

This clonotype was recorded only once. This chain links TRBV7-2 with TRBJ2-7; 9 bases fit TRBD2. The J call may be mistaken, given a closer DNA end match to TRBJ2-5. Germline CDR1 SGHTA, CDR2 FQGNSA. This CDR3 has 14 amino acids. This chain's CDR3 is CASRGSGGWETQYF. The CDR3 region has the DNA TGTGCCAGCAGGGGTAGCGGGGGTTGGGAGACCCAGTACTTC.

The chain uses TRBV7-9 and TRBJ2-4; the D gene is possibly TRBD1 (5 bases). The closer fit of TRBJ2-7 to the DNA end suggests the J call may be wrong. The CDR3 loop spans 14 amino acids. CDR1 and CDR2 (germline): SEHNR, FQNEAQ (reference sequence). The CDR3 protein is CASSSGIESYEQYF. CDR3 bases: TGTGCCAGCAGTTCAGGGATTGAGTCCTACGAGCAGTACTTC.

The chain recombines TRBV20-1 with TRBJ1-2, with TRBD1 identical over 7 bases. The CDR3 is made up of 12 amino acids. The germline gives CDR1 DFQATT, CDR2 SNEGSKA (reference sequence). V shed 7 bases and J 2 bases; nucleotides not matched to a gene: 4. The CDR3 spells CSDKQGNYGYTF. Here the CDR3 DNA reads TGCAGTGACAAACAGGGGAACTATGGCTACACCTTC.

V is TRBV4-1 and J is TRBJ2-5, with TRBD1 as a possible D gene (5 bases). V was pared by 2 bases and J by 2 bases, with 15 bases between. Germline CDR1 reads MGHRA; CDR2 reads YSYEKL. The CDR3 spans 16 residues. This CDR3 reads CASSQNPSGKQETQYF. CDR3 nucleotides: TGCGCCAGCAGCCAAAATCCCTCAGGGAAACAAGAGACCCAGTACTTC.

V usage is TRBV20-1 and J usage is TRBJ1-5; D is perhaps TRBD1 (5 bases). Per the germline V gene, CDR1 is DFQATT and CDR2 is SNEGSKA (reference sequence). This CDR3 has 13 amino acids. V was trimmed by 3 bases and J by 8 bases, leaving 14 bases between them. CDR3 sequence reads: CSASIAGSEPQHF. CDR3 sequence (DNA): TGCAGTGCTAGCATAGCAGGGAGTGAGCCCCAGCATTTT.

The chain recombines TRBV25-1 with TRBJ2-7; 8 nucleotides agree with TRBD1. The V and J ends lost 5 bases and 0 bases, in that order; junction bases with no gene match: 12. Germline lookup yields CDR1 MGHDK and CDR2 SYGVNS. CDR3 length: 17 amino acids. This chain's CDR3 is CASSRSRGQRSSYEQYF. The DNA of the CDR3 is TGTGCCAGCAGTAGGTCCAGGGGGCAAAGGAGCTCCTACGAGCAGTACTTC.

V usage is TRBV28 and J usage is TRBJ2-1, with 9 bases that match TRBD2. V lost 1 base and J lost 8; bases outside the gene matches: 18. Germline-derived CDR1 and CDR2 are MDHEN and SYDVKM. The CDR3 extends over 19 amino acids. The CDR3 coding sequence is TGTGCCAGCAGTTTATCCCTATACCCGATAGCGGGAGAGGAGGATGAGCAGTTCTTC. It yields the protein CASSLSLYPIAGEEDEQFF.

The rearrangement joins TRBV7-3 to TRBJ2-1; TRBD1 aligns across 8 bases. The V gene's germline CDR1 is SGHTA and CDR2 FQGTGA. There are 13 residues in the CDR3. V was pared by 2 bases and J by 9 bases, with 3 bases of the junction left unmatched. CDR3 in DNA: TGTGCCAGCAGCTTACAGGGGGCAGCTGAGCAGTTCTTC. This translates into CASSLQGAAEQFF.

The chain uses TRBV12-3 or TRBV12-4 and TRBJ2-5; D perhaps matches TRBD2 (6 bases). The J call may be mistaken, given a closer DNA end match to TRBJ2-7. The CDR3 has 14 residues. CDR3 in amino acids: CASRISGNSYEQYF. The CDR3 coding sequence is TGTGCCAGCAGAATTAGCGGAAACTCCTACGAGCAGTACTTC.

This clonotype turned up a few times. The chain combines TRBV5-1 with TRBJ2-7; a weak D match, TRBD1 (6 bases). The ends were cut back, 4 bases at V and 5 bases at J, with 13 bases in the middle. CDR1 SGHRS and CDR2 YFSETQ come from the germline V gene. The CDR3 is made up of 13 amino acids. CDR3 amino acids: CASSETGYHEQYF. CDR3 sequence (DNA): TGCGCCAGCAGCGAAACAGGGTACCACGAGCAGTACTTC.

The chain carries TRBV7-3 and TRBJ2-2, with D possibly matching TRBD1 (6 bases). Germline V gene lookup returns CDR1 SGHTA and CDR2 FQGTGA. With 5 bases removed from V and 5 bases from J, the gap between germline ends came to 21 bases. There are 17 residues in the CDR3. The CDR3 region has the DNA TGTGCCAGCAGCCCTGAAATGGGGGCTAGTCGAACCGGGGAGCTGTTTTTT. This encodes CASSPEMGASRTGELFF.

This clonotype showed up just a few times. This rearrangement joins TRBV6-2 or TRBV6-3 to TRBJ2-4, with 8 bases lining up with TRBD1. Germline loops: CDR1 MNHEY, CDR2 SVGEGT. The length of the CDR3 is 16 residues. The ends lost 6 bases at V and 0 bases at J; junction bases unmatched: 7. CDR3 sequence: CASSTTDRGAKNIQYF. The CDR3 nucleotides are TGTGCCAGCAGCACTACCGACAGGGGAGCCAAAAACATTCAGTACTTC.